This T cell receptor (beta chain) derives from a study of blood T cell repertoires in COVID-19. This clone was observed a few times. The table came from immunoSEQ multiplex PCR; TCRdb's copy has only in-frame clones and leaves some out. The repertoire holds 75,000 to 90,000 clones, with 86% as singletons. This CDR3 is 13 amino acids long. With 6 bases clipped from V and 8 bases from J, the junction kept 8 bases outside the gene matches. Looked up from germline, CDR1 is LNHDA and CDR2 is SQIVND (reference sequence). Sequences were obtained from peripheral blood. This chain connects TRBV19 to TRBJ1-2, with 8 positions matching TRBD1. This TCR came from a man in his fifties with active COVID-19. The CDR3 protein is CASRDRAVGGYTF. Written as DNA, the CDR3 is TGTGCCAGTAGGGACAGGGCCGTCGGAGGCTACACCTTC.